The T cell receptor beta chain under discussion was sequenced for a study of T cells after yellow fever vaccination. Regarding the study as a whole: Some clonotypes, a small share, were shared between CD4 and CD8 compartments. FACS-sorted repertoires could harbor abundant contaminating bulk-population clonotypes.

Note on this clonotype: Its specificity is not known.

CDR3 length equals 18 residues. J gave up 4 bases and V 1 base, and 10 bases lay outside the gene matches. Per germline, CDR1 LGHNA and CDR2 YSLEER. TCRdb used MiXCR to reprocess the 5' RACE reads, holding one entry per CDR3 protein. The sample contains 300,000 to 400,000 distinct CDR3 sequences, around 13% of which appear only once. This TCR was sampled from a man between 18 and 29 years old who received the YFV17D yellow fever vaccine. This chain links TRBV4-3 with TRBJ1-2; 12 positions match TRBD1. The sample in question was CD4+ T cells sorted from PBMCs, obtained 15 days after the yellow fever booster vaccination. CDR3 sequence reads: CASSQAGTGGYGGYGYTF. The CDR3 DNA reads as TGCGCCAGCAGCCAAGCCGGGACAGGGGGCTATGGAGGCTATGGCTACACCTTC.